The T cell receptor (beta chain) under discussion was sequenced for a study of regulatory T cells in long-lasting Graves disease. This clonotype was observed a few times. Noted time point: persistent/refractory GD, antithyroid drugs over 5 years with positive TRAb. RNA from PBMCs was the source of the TCR library. Arm-PCR of CDR3 regions and iRepertoire HTBI primers were the basis on which TCR beta libraries were built. TCRdb re-called the multiplex PCR reads with MiXCR, one entry per CDR3 protein. This table has 700,000 or so distinct CDR3 sequences, about 30% appearing once. Germline V gene lookup returns CDR1 DFQATT and CDR2 SNEGSKA (reference sequence). J was trimmed by 3 bases and V by 2 bases; bases with no gene match: 6. The CDR3 contains 14 residues.

The starting material was peripheral blood mononuclear cells (PBMCs), obtained when the disease was refractory, from a patient treated with antithyroid drugs. The source of this sequence is a female donor with Graves disease. The rearrangement uses TRBV20-1 and TRBJ2-5; 7 bases map to TRBD2. The CDR3 DNA is TGCAGTGCTAGATCGGCGGGAGACGAAGAGACCCAGTACTTC. Translation: CSARSAGDEETQYF.